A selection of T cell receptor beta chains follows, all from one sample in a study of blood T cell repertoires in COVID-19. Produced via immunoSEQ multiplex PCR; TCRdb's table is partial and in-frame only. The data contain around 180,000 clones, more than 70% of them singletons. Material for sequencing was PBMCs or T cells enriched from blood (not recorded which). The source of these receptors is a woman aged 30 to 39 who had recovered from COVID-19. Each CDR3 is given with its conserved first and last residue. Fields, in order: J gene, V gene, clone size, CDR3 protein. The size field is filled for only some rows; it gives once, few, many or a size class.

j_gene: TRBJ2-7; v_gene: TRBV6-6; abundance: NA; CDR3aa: CASSHGASGRAPYEQYF
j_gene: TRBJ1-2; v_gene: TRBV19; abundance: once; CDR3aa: CASPGGQSNYGYTF
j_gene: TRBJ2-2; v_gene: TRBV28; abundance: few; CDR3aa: CASSRRDLHTGELFF
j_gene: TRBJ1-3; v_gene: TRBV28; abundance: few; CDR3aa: CASSFVSGNLLIMDF
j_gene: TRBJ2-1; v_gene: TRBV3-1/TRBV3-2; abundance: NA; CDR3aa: CASSRRELFNSDNEQFF
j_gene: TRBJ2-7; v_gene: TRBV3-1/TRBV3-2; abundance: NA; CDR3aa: CASSPTTSGRYYEQYF
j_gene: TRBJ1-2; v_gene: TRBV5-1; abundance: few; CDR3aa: CASRGLTSGGDGYTF
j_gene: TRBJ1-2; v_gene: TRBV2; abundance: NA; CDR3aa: CASSDNREPNGYTF
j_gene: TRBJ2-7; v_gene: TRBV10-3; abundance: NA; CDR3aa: CAISEGTGQIYEQYF
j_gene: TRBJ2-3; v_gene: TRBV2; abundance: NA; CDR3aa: CASRPQDRQGGPDTQYF
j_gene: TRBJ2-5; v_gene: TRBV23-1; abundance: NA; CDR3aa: CASSQPPGGETQYF
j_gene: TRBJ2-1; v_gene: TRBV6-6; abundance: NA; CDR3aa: CASSRTTPSGNSYNEQFF
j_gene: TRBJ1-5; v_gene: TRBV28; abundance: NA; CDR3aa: CASIQSNQPQHF
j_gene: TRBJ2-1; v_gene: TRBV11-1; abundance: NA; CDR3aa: CASSLAAGVVYEQFF
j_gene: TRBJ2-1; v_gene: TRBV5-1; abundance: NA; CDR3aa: CASSLGLAVPEQFF
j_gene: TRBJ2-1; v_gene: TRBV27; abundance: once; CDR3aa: CASSPRLAGYNEQFF
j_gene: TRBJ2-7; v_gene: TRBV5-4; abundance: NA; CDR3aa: CASSPGGRDAYEQYF
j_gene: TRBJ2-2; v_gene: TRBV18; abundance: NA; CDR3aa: CASSPPDRHEGELFF
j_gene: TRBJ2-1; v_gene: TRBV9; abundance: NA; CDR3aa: CASSVSGLAGIYEQFF
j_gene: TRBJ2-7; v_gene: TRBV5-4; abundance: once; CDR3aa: CASSLSGTSIYEQYF
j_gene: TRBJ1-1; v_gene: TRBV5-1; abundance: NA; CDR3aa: CASSQTESNTEAFF
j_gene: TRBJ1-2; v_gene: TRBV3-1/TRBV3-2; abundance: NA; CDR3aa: CASSQSRTGSDYGYTF
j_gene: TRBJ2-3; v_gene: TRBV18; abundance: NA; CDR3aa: CASSQGSSPTDTQYF
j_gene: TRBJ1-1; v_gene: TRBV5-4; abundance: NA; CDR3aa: CASRTTGGGNTEAFF
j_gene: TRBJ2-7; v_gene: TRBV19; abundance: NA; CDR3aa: CATTGGYEQYF
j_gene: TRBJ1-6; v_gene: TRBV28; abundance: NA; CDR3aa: CASSFQGLASPLHF
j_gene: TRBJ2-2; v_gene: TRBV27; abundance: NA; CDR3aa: CASSLFGPGLASPGELFF
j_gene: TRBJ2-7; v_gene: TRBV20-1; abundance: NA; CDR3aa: CSAGQGSEQYF
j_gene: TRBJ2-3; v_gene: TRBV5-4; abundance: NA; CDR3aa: CASSLGLAGVQDTQYF
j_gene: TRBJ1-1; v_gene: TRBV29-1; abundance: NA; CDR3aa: CSVEGEAANTEAFF
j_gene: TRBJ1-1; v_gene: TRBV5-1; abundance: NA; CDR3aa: CASSLGSGPMNTEAFF
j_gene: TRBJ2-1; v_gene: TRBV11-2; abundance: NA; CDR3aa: CASSLGQGLNEQFF
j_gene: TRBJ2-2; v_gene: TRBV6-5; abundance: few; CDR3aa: CASSFGQGMAGELFF
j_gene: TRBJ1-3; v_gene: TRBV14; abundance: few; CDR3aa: CASSQDRGYGNTIYF
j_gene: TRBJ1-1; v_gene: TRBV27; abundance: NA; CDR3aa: CASWGVMNTEAFF
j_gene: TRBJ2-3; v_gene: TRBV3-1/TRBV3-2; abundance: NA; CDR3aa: CASSQYADTDTQYF
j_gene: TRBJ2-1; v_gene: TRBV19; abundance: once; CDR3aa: CASSTRTSGRSNEQFF
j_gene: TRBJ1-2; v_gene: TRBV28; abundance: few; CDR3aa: CASSLPLGQGDGYTF
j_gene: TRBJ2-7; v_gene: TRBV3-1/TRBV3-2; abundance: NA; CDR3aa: CASSWTSEFYEQYF
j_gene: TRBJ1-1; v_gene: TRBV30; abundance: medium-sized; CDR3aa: CAWSPMNTEAFF
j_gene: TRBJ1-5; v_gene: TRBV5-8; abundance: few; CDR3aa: CASRPTGQMNQPQHF
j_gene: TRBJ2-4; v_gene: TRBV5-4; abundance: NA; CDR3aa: CASSFGGKINIQYF
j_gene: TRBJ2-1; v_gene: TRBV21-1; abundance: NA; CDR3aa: CASSPLSQGEGDSYNEQFF
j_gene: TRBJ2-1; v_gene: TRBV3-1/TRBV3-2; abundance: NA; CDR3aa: CASSQGAERVNEQFF
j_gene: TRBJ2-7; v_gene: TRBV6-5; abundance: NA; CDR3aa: CASSYRSGRAPYEQYF
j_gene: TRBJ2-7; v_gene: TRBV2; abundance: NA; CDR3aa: CASSGQGLMSGEQYF
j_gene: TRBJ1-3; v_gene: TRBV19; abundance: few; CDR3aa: CASGEDISGNTIYF
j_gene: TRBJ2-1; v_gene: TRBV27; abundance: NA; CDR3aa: CASSLISGSNEQFF
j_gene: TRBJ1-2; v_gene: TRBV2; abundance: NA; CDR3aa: CASRTLRRTTNYGYTF
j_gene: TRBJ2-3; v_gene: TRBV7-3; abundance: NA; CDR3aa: CASSLNGIGADTQYF
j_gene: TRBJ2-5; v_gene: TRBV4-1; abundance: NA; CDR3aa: CASSQEWGGSETQYF
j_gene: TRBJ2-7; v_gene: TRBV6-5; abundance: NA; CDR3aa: CASSPPGTYEQYF
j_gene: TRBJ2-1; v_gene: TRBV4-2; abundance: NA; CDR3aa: CASSQARTSGRASSYNEQFF
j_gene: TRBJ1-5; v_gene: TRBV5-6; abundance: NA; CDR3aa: CASSASRGGYSNQPQHF
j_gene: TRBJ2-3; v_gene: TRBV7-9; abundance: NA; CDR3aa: CASSTPGLAGVEGSTDTQYF
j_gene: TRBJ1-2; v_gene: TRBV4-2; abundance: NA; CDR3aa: CASSQEGSLVEGSYGYTF
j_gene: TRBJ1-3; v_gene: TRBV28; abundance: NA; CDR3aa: CASSFQTGFSGNTIYF
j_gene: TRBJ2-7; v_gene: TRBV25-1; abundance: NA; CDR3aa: CASRFSEGEQYF
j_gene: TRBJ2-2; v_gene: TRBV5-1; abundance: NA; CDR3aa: CATSLGLAGGGELFF
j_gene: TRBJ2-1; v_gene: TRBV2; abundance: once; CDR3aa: CASRTSGNDNEQFF